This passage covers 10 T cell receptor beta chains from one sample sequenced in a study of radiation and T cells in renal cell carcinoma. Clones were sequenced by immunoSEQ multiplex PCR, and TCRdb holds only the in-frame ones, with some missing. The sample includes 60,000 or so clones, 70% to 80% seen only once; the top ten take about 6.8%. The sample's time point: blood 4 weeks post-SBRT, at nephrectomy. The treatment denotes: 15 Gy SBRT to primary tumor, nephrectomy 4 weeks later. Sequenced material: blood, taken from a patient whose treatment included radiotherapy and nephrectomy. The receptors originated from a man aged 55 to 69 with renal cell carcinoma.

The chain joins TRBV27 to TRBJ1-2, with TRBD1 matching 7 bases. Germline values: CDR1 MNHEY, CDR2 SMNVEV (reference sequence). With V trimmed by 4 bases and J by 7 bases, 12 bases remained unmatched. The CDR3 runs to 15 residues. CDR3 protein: CASSSDALRQGGYTF. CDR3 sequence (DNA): TGTGCCAGCAGTTCAGATGCGCTCAGACAGGGTGGCTACACCTTC.

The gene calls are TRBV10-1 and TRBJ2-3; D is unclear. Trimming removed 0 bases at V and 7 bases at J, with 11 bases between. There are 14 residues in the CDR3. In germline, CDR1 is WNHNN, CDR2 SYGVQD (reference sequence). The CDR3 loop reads CASSESTATNTQYF. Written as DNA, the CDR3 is TGCGCCAGCAGTGAGTCCACCGCTACGAATACGCAGTATTTT.

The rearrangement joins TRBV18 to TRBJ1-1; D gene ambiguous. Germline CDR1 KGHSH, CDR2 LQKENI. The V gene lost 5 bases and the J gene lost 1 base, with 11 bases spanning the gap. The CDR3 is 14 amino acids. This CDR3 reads CASSAVTSNTEAFF. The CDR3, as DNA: TGTGCCAGCTCAGCGGTGACATCGAACACTGAAGCTTTCTTT.

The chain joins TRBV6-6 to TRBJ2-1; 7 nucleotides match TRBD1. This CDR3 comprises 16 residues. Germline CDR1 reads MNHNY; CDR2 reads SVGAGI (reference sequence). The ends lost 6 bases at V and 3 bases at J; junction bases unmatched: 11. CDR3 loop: CASRDGTDYNYNEQFF. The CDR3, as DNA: TGTGCCAGCAGGGATGGGACAGACTACAACTACAATGAGCAGTTCTTC.

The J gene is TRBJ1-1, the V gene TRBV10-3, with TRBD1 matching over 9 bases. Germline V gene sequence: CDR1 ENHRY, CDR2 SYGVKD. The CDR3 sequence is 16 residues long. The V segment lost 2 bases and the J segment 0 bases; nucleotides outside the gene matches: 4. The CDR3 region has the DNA TGTGCCATCAGTGAGACAGGGGGCTATATGAACACTGAAGCTTTCTTT. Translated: CAISETGGYMNTEAFF.

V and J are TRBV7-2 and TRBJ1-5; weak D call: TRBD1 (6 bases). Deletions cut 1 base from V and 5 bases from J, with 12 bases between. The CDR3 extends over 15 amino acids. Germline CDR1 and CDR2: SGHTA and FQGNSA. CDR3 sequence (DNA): TGTGCCAGCAGCTTAGGGGGGCAGGGGCATCAGCCCCAGCATTTT. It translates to CASSLGGQGHQPQHF.

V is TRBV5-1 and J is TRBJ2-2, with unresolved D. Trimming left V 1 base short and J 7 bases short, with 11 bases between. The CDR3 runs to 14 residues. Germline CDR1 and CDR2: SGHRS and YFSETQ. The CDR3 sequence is CASSLFDEDGELFF. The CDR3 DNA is TGCGCCAGCAGCTTGTTCGATGAGGACGGGGAGCTGTTTTTT.

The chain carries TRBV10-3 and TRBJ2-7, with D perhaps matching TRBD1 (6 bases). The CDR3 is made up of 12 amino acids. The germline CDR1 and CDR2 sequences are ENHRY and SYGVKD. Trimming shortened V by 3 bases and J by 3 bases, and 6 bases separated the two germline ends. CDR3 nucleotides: TGTGCCATCAGTGACAGGGGCTACGAGCAGTACGTC. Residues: CAISDRGYEQYV.

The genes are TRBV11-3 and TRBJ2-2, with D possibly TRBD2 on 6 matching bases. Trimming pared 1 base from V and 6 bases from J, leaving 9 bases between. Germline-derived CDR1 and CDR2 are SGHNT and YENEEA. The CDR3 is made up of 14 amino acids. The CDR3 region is CASSLVGEAGELFF. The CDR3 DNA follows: TGTGCCAGCAGCTTAGTGGGGGAGGCCGGGGAGCTGTTTTTT.

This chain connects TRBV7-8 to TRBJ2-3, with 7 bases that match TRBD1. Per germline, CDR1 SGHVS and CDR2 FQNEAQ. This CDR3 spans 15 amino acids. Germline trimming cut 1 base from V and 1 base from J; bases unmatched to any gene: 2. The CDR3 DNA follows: TGTGCCAGCAGCTTAGATCAGGGGGGCACAGATACGCAGTATTTT. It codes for CASSLDQGGTDTQYF.